This T cell receptor (beta chain) was profiled in a study of cytotoxic CD8 clonotypes in ibrutinib-treated CLL. Study in general: The study recorded mean values of almost 260,000 productive templates and 100,000 or so productive rearrangements per sample.

CDR3 size: 16 residues. The ends lost 3 bases at V and 4 bases at J; junction bases unmatched: 8. From germline, CDR1 is LNHDA and CDR2 SQIVND (reference sequence). Sequencing was performed with immunoSEQ multiplex PCR; in TCRdb, only in-frame clones are kept and a portion is missing. The sample has some 200,000 clones, over 55% seen once; the top ten hold roughly 12%. Study results and caveats: Public clonotypes were uncommon and contracted or stayed stable on treatment. The study found baseline clonality above age-matched healthy donors, tracking circulating CD8+ T-cell counts. Sampling times, which were not matched between the groups, differed between sustained-remission patients and progressing patients.

A word on this clone: Its antigen is not known.

The TCR was taken from a human donor with chronic lymphocytic leukemia. The chain employs TRBV19 and TRBJ2-3; 9 positions agree with TRBD2. The sample here was PBMCs, taken after 24 months of ibrutinib treatment. CDR3 sequence reads: CASSIRASGMADTQYF. CDR3 coding DNA: TGTGCCAGTAGTATTCGGGCTAGCGGGATGGCAGATACGCAGTATTTT.